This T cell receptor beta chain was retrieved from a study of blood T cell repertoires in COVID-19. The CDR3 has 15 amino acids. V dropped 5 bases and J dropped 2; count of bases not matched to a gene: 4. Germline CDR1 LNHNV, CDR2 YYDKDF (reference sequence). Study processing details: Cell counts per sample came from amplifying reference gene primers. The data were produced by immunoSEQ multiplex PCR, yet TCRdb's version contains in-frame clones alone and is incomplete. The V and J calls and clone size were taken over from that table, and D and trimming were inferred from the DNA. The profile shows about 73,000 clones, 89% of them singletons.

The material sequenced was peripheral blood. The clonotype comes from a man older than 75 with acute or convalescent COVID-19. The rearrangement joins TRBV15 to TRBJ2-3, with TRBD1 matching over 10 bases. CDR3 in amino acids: CATSRTGGDTDTQYF. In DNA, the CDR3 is TGTGCCACCAGCCGGACAGGGGGGGACACAGATACGCAGTATTTT.